The T cell receptor beta chain described here comes from a study of blood T cell repertoires in COVID-19. About the research overall: PBMCs, B-cell-depleted T cells, or T cells were the source of the cDNA or gDNA that made up the material.

This clone appeared a few times. V dropped 1 base and J dropped 9; count of bases not matched to a gene: 8. From germline, CDR1 is MNHEY and CDR2 SVGAGI. This CDR3 comprises 15 residues. Original processing methods: Estimates of nucleated cell counts were drawn from the amplification of reference gene primers. Sequencing used immunoSEQ multiplex PCR; TCRdb keeps in-frame clones, though not all of them. V, J and clone size derive from that table, while D and trimming were established from the DNA sequence. Of roughly 670,000 clones detected, 90% appear once; the ten largest clones hold about 0.26%. The specimen sequenced was peripheral blood. The sequence came from a woman in her late teens or twenties with acute or convalescent COVID-19. The chain combines TRBV6-5 with TRBJ2-1; 8 bases align to TRBD2. CDR3 sequence reads: CASSYFGGVGAEQFF. In DNA, the CDR3 is TGTGCCAGCAGTTACTTCGGGGGGGTAGGAGCTGAGCAGTTCTTC.